Below are 23 T cell receptor beta chains sequenced from a single sample in a study of identical twins. TCRdb called the 5' RACE reads again in MiXCR, with one record for every CDR3 protein. The data hold about 520,000 distinct CDR3 sequences, with less than 25% observed a single time. These same records also appear under a second study, on T cells expressing NK-cell markers.

Specimen: CD4+ T cells sorted from blood. These receptors all come from a woman aged 18 to 35 in good health.

This clonotype has a handful of counts. V usage is TRBV5-1 and J usage is TRBJ2-5, with D hard to call. Germline assignment: CDR1 SGHRS and CDR2 YFSETQ. V gave up 7 bases and J gave up 1 base, with 11 bases separating them. This CDR3 region has 13 residues. The CDR3 DNA is TGCGCCAGCCAACGCAGCCCCCAAGAGACCCAGTACTTC. Translated: CASQRSPQETQYF. Combining the CDR3 with reference TRBV5-1 and TRBJ2-5 gives the whole variable domain KAGVTQTPRYLIKTRGQQVTLSCSPISGHRSVSWYQQTPGQGLQFLFEYFSETQRNKGNFPGRFSGRQFSNSRSEMNVSTLELGDSALYLCASQRSPQETQYFGPGTRLLVL.

This clonotype was recorded a few times. This chain joins TRBV20-1 and TRBJ2-7; TRBD2 matches 9 bases. The germline gives CDR1 DFQATT, CDR2 SNEGSKA (reference sequence). The CDR3 extends over 16 amino acids. Trimming at V came to 0 bases and at J to 3 bases, leaving 9 bases not matched to a gene. The CDR3 DNA reads TGCAGTGCTAGAGATCTGGGTGGCGGGAGGGTCTACGAGCAGTACTTC. Its protein product is CSARDLGGGRVYEQYF.

This chain joins TRBV9 and TRBJ2-7; 9 bases line up with TRBD2. Germline V gene lookup returns CDR1 SGDLS and CDR2 YYNGEE. This CDR3 is 14 amino acids long. The V segment lost 4 bases and the J segment 5 bases; nucleotides outside the gene matches: 7. The DNA of the CDR3 is TGTGCCAGCAGCAGTAGAGTAGCGGGAGACGAGCAGTACTTC. Its protein is CASSSRVAGDEQYF.

The sample holds many counts of this clonotype. This chain links TRBV10-3 with TRBJ2-7, with D possibly TRBD2 on 6 matching bases. The CDR3 contains 11 residues. Germline CDR1 and CDR2: ENHRY and SYGVKD. Trimming removed 8 bases from V and 11 bases from J, with 16 bases in between. The CDR3, as DNA: TGTGCCATCGAAGCCGGGGGTTGGGAGTACTTC. Protein: CAIEAGGWEYF.

The genes are TRBV11-2 and TRBJ1-2; possible D gene TRBD1, 5 bases. CDR1 SGHAT and CDR2 FQNNGV come from the germline V gene. CDR3 length: 19 residues. V shed 5 bases and J shed 3 bases, with 28 bases lying between them. The CDR3: CASSPRGGMGPTVYYGYTF. The CDR3 region has the DNA TGTGCCAGCAGCCCACGGGGGGGGATGGGGCCGACTGTTTACTATGGCTACACCTTC.

This clonotype was found a few times. This sequence joins TRBV7-2 and TRBJ2-1, with D perhaps matching TRBD2 (6 bases). Germline V gives CDR1 SGHTA, CDR2 FQGNSA. Trimming left V 1 base short and J 10 bases short, with 14 bases between. CDR3 size: 14 residues. CDR3 sequence: CASSLGLARDEQFF. Written as DNA, the CDR3 is TGTGCCAGCAGCTTAGGTCTAGCGCGAGACGAGCAGTTCTTC.

This clonotype was detected only a few times. The V call is TRBV5-1, the J call TRBJ2-1; 8 bases fit TRBD2. The CDR3 is made up of 15 amino acids. The ends lost 0 bases at V and 5 bases at J; junction bases unmatched: 4. CDR1 and CDR2 (germline): SGHRS, YFSETQ. The CDR3 coding sequence is TGCGCCAGCAGCTTGGGCGGGGGGACCGACAATGAGCAGTTCTTC. Translated: CASSLGGGTDNEQFF. Together with reference TRBV5-1 and TRBJ2-1, the CDR3 gives the full variable domain: KAGVTQTPRYLIKTRGQQVTLSCSPISGHRSVSWYQQTPGQGLQFLFEYFSETQRNKGNFPGRFSGRQFSNSRSEMNVSTLELGDSALYLCASSLGGGTDNEQFFGPGTRLTVL.

This clonotype was detected ten times or more. The chain employs TRBV12-3 or TRBV12-4 and TRBJ1-1, with D possibly matching TRBD1 (5 bases). Trimming cost V 6 bases and J 11 bases, with 16 bases left between them. The length of the CDR3 is 12 residues. CDR3: CASRSGPTHAFF. In DNA, the CDR3 is TGTGCCAGCAGGTCAGGGCCAACGCACGCTTTCTTT.

The CDR3 region has the DNA TGTGCCAGCAGCGTAGGAGGCAGGGGGATGACAGATACGCAGTATTTT. Residues: CASSVGGRGMTDTQYF. The chain couples TRBV9 to TRBJ2-3, with 7 bases identical to TRBD1. CDR1 SGDLS and CDR2 YYNGEE come from the germline V gene. J lost 3 bases, V lost 0 bases, and 7 bases had no gene match. The CDR3 contains 16 residues.

This clonotype was seen only a few times. The rearrangement joins TRBV9 to TRBJ1-2; 7 bases map to TRBD1. V lost 0 bases and J lost 5; bases outside the gene matches: 4. The germline V gene has CDR1 SGDLS and CDR2 YYNGEE. The CDR3 runs to 14 residues. This chain's CDR3 is CASSVGRGGYGYTF. CDR3 DNA: TGTGCCAGCAGCGTAGGCAGGGGGGGATATGGCTACACCTTC.

This clonotype was detected ten times or more. The chain links TRBV12-3 or TRBV12-4 to TRBJ2-3, with no clear D. Trimming took 3 bases from V and 2 from J, leaving 6 bases between them. The CDR3 sequence is 13 residues long. The CDR3 reads CASSFGDTDTQYF. The CDR3 DNA reads as TGTGCCAGCAGTTTTGGGGACACAGATACGCAGTATTTT.

This clonotype was recorded a few times. The chain combines TRBV15 with TRBJ2-7; D gene unclear. This CDR3 comprises 13 residues. The germline V and J ends were trimmed by 2 bases and 2 bases, with 7 bases remaining between them. From germline, CDR1 is LNHNV and CDR2 YYDKDF (reference sequence). The CDR3 DNA sequence: TGTGCCACCAGCAGACAGGAGCCCTACGAGCAGTACTTC. This sequence encodes CATSRQEPYEQYF.

This clonotype showed up just once. This chain uses TRBV5-1 with TRBJ2-6; D is uncertain. V was trimmed by 1 base and J by 1 base, leaving 9 bases between them. This CDR3 comprises 16 residues. Looked up from germline, CDR1 is SGHRS and CDR2 is YFSETQ. The CDR3 DNA is TGCGCCAGCAGCTTGACGAGCTTTTCTGGGGCCAACGTCCTGACTTTC. Translated, it gives CASSLTSFSGANVLTF.

Many counts were recorded for this clonotype. V and J are TRBV6-6 and TRBJ1-1; tentatively, D is TRBD1 (6 bases). The germline V gene has CDR1 MNHNY and CDR2 SVGAGI (reference sequence). V lost 5 bases to trimming and J lost 5 bases, with 9 bases between them. The CDR3 has 12 residues. CDR3 in DNA: TGTGCCAGCAGTACAGGGAGAACTGAAGCTTTCTTT. The encoded protein is CASSTGRTEAFF.

The chain combines TRBV20-1 with TRBJ2-7, with TRBD2 as a possible D gene (5 bases). V was shortened by 3 bases and J by 1 base, with 16 bases between the two germline ends. Per the germline V gene, CDR1 is DFQATT and CDR2 is SNEGSKA (reference sequence). The CDR3 covers 15 residues. CDR3 sequence: CSARHVTSDSYEQYF. In DNA, the CDR3 is TGCAGTGCTAGGCATGTAACTAGTGATTCCTACGAGCAGTACTTC.

This clonotype was counted a few times. The chain carries TRBV6-5 and TRBJ2-6; 7 bases are a match to TRBD1. Germline CDR1 and CDR2: MNHEY and SVGAGI. The trim removed 2 bases at V and 0 bases at J, leaving 1 base unmatched. This CDR3 spans 16 amino acids. The CDR3 loop is CASSYTGDSGANVLTF. The CDR3 bases are TGTGCCAGCAGTTACACAGGGGACTCTGGGGCCAACGTCCTGACTTTC.

Only a few counts were recorded for this clonotype. The chain recombines TRBV10-3 with TRBJ2-3; 13 positions match TRBD2. The germline V gene has CDR1 ENHRY and CDR2 SYGVKD. CDR3 size: 18 residues. The ends lost 2 bases at V and 1 base at J; junction bases unmatched: 6. The CDR3 coding sequence is TGTGCCATCAGTGAGCCTCGACTAGCGGGAGGTGGCACAGATACGCAGTATTTT. It yields the protein CAISEPRLAGGGTDTQYF.

This chain joins TRBV20-1 and TRBJ1-4, with TRBD1 identical over 9 bases. The CDR3 contains 14 residues. Trimming cost V 2 bases and J 6 bases; bases outside gene matches: 4. Per germline, CDR1 DFQATT and CDR2 SNEGSKA (reference sequence). This CDR3 reads CSARRTGADEKLFF. The CDR3 DNA sequence: TGCAGTGCTAGAAGGACAGGGGCGGATGAAAAACTGTTTTTT.

On this clonotype: The junction does not match germline at one end; this may be a read error. This chain links TRBV5-1 with TRBJ2-1; TRBD2 is a possible D gene (6 bases). Germline CDR1 SGHRS, CDR2 YFSETQ. There are 14 residues in the CDR3. The CDR3 reads CASSLGSDYNEQLF. DNA for the CDR3: TGCGCCAGCAGCTTGGGGTCGGACTACAATGAGCAGTTGTTC. Looking up the rest from reference TRBV5-1 and TRBJ2-1 gives the full variable domain: KAGVTQTPRYLIKTRGQQVTLSCSPISGHRSVSWYQQTPGQGLQFLFEYFSETQRNKGNFPGRFSGRQFSNSRSEMNVSTLELGDSALYLCASSLGSDYNEQLFGPGTRLTVL.

This clonotype was picked up many times. This sequence joins TRBV5-1 and TRBJ1-2, with 7 bases lining up with TRBD1. Germline CDR1 reads SGHRS; CDR2 reads YFSETQ. Trimming at V came to 4 bases and at J to 8 bases, leaving 5 bases not matched to a gene. CDR3 size: 12 residues. The CDR3 DNA sequence: TGCGCCAGCAGCACGACAGGGTCCGGCTACACCTTC. Translated: CASSTTGSGYTF.

The sample holds a few counts of this clonotype. The rearrangement uses TRBV20-1 and TRBJ2-3; possibly TRBD2 for D (5 bases). CDR1 is DFQATT and CDR2 is SNEGSKA in the germline V gene (reference sequence). The CDR3 spans 13 residues. The V gene lost 3 bases and the J gene lost 0 bases, with 7 bases spanning the gap. The CDR3 nucleotides read TGCAGTGCTAGTCGCGGGAGCACAGATACGCAGTATTTT. It is translated as CSASRGSTDTQYF.

This chain uses TRBV20-1 with TRBJ2-3; 10 bases are a match to TRBD2. The germline V gene encodes CDR1 DFQATT and CDR2 SNEGSKA (reference sequence). CDR3 length equals 17 residues. J lost 5 bases, V lost 0 bases, and 11 bases had no gene match. The CDR3 reads CSARDIMLAGVIDTQYF. CDR3 nucleotide sequence: TGCAGTGCTAGAGATATCATGCTAGCGGGAGTCATAGATACGCAGTATTTT.

The CDR3 DNA is TGTGCCAGCAGCGCCAGACCGAGCGGGACCCAGCATTTT. This codes for CASSARPSGTQHF. V and J are TRBV7-2 and TRBJ1-5, with D uncertain. CDR1 is SGHTA, CDR2 FQGNSA, per germline. The CDR3 is 13 residues long. Trimming removed 5 bases at V and 11 bases at J, with 16 bases between.